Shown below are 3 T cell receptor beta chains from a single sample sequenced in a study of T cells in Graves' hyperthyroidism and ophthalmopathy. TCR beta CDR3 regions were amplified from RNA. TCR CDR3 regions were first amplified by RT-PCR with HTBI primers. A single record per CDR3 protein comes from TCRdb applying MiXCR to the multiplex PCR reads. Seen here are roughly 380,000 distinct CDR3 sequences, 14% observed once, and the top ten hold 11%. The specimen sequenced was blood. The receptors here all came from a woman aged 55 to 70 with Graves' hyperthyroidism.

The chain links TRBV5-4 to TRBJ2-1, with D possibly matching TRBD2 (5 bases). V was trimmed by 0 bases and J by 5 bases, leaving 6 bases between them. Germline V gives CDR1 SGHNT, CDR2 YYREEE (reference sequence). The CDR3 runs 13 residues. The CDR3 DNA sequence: TGTGCCAGCAGCTTGGAGAGGGACAATGAGCAGTTCTTC. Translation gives CASSLERDNEQFF.

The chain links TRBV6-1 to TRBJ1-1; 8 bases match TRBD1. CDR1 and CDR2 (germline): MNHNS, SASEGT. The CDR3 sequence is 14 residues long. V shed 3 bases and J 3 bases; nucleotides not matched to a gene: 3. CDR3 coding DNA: TGTGCCAGCAGTGAGAGACAGGGGCACACTGAAGCTTTCTTT. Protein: CASSERQGHTEAFF.

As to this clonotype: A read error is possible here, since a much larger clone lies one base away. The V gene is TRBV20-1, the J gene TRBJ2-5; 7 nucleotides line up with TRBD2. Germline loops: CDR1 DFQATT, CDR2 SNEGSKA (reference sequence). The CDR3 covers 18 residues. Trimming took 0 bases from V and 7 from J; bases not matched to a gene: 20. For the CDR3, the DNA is TGCAGTGCTAGAGAGGGAGCGGGTACGACTAGCTGGTGTGGGACCCAGTACTTC. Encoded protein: CSAREGAGTTSWCGTQYF.